This T cell receptor (beta chain) is from a study of technical replicates of blood from several donors. Clones were sequenced by immunoSEQ multiplex PCR, and TCRdb holds only the in-frame ones, with some missing. The data hold tens of thousands of clones, with around 92% observed a single time. CDR1 SNHLY and CDR2 FYNNEI come from the germline V gene. The length of the CDR3 is 16 residues. J gave up 6 bases and V 3 bases, and 11 bases lay outside the gene matches. The gene calls are TRBV2 and TRBJ2-3; TRBD1 aligns across 8 bases. This sequence was found in a human donor in good health. Some clones in this sample may be carry-over from other donors' samples. Sequencing was done on a sample of PBMCs. CDR3 sequence: CASSDVGRGRSDTQYF. The DNA for the CDR3 is TGTGCCAGCAGTGACGTGGGCAGGGGGCGATCGGATACGCAGTATTTT.